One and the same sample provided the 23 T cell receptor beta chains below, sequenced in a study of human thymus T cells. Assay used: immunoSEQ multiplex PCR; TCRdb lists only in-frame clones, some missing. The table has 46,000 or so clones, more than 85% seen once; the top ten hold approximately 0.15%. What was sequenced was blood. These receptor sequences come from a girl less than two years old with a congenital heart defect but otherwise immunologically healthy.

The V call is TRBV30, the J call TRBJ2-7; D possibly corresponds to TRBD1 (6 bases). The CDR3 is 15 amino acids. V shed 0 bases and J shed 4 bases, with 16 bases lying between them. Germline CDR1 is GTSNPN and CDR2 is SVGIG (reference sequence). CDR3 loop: CAWSVPPRTGYEQYF. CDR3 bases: TGTGCCTGGAGTGTACCCCCCCGTACAGGGTACGAGCAGTACTTC.

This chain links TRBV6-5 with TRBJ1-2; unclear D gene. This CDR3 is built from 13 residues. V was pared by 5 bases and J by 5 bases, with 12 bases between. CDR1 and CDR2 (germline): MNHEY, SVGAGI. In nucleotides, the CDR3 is TGTGCCAGCAGTCGAGGATCGTCTTATGGCTACACCTTC. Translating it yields CASSRGSSYGYTF.

CDR3 nucleotide sequence: TGTGCCAGCTCACCGGGGGCAAGAAACACCATATATTTT. It yields the protein CASSPGARNTIYF. The V gene is TRBV18, the J gene TRBJ1-3, with D perhaps matching TRBD1 (6 bases). The CDR3 totals 13 residues. Germline V lookup: CDR1 KGHSH, CDR2 LQKENI. With 3 bases removed from V and 5 bases from J, the gap between germline ends came to 8 bases.

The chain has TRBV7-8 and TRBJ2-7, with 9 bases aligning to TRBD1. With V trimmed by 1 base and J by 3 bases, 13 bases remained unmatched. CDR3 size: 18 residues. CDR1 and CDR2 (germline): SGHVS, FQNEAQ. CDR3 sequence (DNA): TGTGCCAGCAGCTTAGTAAGGGGTAGGACAGGGGTTTACTACGAGCAGTACTTC. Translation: CASSLVRGRTGVYYEQYF. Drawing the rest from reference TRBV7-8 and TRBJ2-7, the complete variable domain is GAGVSQSPRYKVAKRGQDVALRCDPISGHVSLFWYQQALGQGPEFLTYFQNEAQLDKSGLPSDRFFAERPEGSVSTLKIQRTQQEDSAVYLCASSLVRGRTGVYYEQYFGPGTRLTVT.

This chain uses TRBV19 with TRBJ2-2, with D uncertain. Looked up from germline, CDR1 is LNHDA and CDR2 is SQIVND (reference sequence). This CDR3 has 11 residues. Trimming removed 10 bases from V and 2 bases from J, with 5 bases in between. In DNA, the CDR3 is TGTGCCACTCTAAACACCGGGGAGCTGTTTTTT. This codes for CATLNTGELFF.

The CDR3 nucleotides read TGTGCCAGCTCACCAAACAGGGAGACTGAAGCTTTCTTT. Translation: CASSPNRETEAFF. The chain joins TRBV18 to TRBJ1-1; possibly TRBD1 for D (6 bases). In germline, CDR1 is KGHSH, CDR2 LQKENI. Trimming took off 2 bases at V and 5 bases at J, with 9 bases between the two ends. The CDR3 contains 13 residues.

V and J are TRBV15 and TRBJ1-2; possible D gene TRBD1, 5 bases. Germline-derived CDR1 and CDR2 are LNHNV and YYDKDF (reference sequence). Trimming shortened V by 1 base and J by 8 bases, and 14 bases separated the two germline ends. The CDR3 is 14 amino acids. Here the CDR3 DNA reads TGTGCCACCAGCAGAGTCGGCAGGGAAGGGGGCTACACCTTC. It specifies CATSRVGREGGYTF.

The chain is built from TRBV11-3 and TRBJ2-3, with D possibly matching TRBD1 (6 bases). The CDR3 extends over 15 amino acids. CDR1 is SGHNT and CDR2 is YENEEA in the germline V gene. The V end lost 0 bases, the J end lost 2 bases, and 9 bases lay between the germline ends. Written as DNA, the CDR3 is TGTGCCAGCAGCTTAGAGGGGGCGACCACAGATACGCAGTATTTT. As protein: CASSLEGATTDTQYF.

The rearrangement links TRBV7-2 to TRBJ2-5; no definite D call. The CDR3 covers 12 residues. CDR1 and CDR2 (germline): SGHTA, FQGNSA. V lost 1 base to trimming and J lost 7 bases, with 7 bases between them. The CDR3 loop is CASSLDVRTQYF. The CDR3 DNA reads TGTGCCAGCAGCTTAGATGTAAGGACCCAGTACTTC.

CDR3 coding DNA: TGTGCCAGCACCACTTACTTGGGACTAGCGGGAGGGGGGACCTACAATGAGCAGTTCTTC. This codes for CASTTYLGLAGGGTYNEQFF. The chain combines TRBV2 with TRBJ2-1; 16 positions agree with TRBD2. The CDR3 totals 20 residues. Trimming removed 7 bases from V and 2 bases from J; junction bases left unmatched: 14. From germline, CDR1 is SNHLY and CDR2 FYNNEI. Complete variable domain (other parts from reference TRBV2 and TRBJ2-1): EPEVTQTPSHQVTQMGQEVILRCVPISNHLYFYWYRQILGQKVEFLVSFYNNEISEKSEIFDDQFSVERPDGSNFTLKIRSTKLEDSAMYFCASTTYLGLAGGGTYNEQFFGPGTRLTVL.

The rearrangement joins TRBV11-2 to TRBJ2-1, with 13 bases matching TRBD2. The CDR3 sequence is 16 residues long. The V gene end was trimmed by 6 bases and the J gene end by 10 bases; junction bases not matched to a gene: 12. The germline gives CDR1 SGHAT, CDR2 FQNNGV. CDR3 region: CASRRPGTSGIAEQFF. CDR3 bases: TGTGCCAGCAGACGTCCCGGGACTAGCGGGATAGCCGAGCAGTTCTTC.

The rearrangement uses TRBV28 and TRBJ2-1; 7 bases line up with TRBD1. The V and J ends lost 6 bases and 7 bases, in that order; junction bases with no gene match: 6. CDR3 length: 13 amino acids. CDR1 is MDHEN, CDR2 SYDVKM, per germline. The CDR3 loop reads CASSLQGWNEQFF. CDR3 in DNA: TGTGCCAGCAGCCTACAGGGGTGGAATGAGCAGTTCTTC.

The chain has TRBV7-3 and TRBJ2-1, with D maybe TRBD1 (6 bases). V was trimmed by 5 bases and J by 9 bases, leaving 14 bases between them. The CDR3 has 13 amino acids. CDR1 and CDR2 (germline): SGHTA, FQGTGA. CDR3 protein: CASSPRPDSEQFF. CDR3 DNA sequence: TGTGCCAGCAGCCCCCGACCGGACAGTGAGCAGTTCTTC.

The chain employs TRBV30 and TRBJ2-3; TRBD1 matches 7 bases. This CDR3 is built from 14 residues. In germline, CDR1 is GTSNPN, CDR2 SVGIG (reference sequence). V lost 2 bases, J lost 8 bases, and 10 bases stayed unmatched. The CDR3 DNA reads TGTGCCTGGAGTACCGGGACAGTGGGCGCTACGCAGTATTTT. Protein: CAWSTGTVGATQYF.

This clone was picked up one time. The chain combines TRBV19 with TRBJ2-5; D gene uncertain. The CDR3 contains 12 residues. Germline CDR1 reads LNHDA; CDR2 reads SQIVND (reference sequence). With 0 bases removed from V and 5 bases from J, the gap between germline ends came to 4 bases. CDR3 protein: CASSIDQETQYF. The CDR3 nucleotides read TGTGCCAGTAGTATAGATCAGGAGACCCAGTACTTC.

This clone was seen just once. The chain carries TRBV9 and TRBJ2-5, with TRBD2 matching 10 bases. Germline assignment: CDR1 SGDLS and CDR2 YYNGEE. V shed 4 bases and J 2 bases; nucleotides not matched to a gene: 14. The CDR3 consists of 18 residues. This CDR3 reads CASSTRAGGPFAQETQYF. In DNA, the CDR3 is TGTGCCAGCAGCACCCGAGCGGGAGGGCCATTCGCTCAAGAGACCCAGTACTTC.

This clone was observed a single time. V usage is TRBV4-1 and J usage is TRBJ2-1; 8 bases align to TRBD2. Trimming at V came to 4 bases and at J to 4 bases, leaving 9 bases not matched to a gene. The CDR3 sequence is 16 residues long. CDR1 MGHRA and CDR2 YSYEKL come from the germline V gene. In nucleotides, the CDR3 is TGCGCCAGCAGCCCCCCGAGCGGGAGCGGTTACAATGAGCAGTTCTTC. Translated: CASSPPSGSGYNEQFF.

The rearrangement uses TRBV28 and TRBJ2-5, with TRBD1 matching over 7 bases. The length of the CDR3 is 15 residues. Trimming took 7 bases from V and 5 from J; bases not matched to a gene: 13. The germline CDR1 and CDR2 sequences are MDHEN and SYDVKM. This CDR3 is CASNITGVLIETQYF. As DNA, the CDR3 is TGTGCCAGCAATATCACAGGGGTTTTAATCGAGACCCAGTACTTC.

Written as DNA, the CDR3 is TGTGCCAGAAGCTTGGTTGGAGGGGAGTCGGTCTACGAGCAGTACTTC. Residues: CARSLVGGESVYEQYF. The chain carries TRBV5-3 and TRBJ2-7; perhaps TRBD2 as D (6 bases). TRBV5-3 is an open reading frame whose function is uncertain. This CDR3 region has 16 residues. Trimming shortened V by 0 bases and J by 3 bases, and 16 bases separated the two germline ends.

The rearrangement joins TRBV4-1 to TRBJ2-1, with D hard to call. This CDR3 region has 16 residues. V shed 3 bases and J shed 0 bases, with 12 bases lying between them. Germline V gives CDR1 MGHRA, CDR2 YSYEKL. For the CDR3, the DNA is TGCGCCAGCAGCCAGGAAGAGTGGGGCTCCTACAATGAGCAGTTCTTC. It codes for CASSQEEWGSYNEQFF.

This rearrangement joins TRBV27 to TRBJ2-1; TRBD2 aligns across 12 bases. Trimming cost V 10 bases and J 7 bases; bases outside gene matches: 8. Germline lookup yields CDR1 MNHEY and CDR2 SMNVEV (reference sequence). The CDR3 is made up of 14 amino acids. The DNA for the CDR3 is TGTGCCACCAGACTAGCGGGAGTAAGGAATGAGCAGTTCTTC. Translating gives CATRLAGVRNEQFF.

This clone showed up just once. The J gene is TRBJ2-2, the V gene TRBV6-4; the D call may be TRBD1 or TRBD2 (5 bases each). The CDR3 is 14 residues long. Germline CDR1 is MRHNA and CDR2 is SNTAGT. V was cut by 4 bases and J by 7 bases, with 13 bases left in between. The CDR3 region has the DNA TGTGCCAGCAGTGGGGACGGCAAAGGCGGGGAGCTGTTTTTT. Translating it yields CASSGDGKGGELFF.

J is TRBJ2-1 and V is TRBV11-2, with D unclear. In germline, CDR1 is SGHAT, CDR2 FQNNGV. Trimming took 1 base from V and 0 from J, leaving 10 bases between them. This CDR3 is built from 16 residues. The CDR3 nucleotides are TGTGCCAGCAGCTTAGTAGCAAGGAGCTCCTACAATGAGCAGTTCTTC. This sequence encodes CASSLVARSSYNEQFF. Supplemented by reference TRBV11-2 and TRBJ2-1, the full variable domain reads EAGVAQSPRYKIIEKRQSVAFWCNPISGHATLYWYQQILGQGPKLLIQFQNNGVVDDSQLPKDRFSAERLKGVDSTLKIQPAKLEDSAVYLCASSLVARSSYNEQFFGPGTRLTVL.